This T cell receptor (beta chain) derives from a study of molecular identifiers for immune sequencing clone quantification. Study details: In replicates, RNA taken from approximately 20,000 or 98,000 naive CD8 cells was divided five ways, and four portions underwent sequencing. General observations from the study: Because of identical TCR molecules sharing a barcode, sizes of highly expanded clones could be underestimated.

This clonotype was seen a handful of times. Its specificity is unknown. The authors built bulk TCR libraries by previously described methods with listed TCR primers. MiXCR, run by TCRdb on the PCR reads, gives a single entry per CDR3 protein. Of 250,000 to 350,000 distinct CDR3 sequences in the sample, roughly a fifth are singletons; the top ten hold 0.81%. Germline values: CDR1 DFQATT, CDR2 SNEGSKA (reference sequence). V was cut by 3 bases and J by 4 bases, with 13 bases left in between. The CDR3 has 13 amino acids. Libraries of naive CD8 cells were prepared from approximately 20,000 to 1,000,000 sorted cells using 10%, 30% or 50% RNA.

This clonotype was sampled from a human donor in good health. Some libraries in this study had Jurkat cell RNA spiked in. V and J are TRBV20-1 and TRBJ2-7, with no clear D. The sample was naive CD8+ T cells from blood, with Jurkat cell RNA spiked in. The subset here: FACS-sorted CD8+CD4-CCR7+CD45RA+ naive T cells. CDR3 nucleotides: TGCAGTGCTAGGAGGACGGAGAGTTACGAGCAGTACTTC. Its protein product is CSARRTESYEQYF.